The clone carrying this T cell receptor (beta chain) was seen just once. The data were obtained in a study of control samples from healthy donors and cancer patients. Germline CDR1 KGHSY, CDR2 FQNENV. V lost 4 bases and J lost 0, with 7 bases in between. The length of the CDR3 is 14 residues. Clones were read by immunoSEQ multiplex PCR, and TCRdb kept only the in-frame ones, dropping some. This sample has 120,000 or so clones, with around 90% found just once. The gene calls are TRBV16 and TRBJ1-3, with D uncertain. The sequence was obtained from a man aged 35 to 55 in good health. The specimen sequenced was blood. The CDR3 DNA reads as TGTGCCAGCAGCCCAGGACCCTCTGGAAACACCATATATTTT. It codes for CASSPGPSGNTIYF.